The table lists the clone carrying this T cell receptor beta chain with a count of one. These data originate in a study of blood T cell repertoires in COVID-19. Generated by immunoSEQ multiplex PCR, the TCRdb table keeps only in-frame clones and is missing some. The repertoire has a few hundred thousand clones, over 85% of them found once; the top ten carry about 1.7%. The J segment lost 0 bases and the V segment lost 3 bases, leaving 9 bases of the junction unmatched. Germline CDR1 is GTSNPN and CDR2 is SVGIG (reference sequence). This CDR3 has 16 residues. Specimen: PBMCs or T cells enriched from blood (not recorded which). The gene calls are TRBV30 and TRBJ2-5, with TRBD1 identical over 8 bases. The source of this sequence is a woman younger than 45 who had recovered from COVID-19. CDR3 region: CAWRRRRTGHQETQYF. CDR3 in DNA: TGTGCCTGGAGACGTCGAAGGACAGGGCACCAAGAGACCCAGTACTTC.